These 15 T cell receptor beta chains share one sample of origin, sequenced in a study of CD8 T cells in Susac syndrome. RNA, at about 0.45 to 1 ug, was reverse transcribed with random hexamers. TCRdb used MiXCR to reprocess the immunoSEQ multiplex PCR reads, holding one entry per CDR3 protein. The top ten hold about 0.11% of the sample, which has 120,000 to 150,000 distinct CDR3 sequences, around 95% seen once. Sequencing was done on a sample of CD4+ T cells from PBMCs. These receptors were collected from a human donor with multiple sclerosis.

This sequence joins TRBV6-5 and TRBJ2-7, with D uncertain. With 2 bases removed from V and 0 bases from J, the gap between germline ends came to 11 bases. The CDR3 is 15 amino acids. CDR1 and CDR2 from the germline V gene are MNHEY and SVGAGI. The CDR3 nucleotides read TGTGCCAGCAGTTACGCACAGCAGAGCTCCTACGAGCAGTACTTC. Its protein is CASSYAQQSSYEQYF.

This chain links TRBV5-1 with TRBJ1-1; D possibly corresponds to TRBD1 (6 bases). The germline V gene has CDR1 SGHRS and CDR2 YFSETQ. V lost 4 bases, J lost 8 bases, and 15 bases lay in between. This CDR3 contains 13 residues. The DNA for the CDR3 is TGCGCCAGCAGCACAGGAGGGGGGGCGGAAGCTTTCTTT. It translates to CASSTGGGAEAFF.

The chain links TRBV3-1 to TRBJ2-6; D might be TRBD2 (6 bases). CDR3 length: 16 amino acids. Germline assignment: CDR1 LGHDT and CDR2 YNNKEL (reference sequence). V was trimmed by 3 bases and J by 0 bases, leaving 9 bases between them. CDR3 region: CASSHLANSGANVLTF. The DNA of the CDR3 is TGTGCCAGCAGCCACCTAGCGAACTCTGGGGCCAACGTCCTGACTTTC.

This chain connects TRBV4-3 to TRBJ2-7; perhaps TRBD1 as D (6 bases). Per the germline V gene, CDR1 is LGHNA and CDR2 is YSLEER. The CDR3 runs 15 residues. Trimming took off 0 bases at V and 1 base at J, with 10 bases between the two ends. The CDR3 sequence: CASSQERTESYEQYF. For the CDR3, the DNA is TGCGCCAGCAGCCAAGAAAGGACAGAATCCTACGAGCAGTACTTC.

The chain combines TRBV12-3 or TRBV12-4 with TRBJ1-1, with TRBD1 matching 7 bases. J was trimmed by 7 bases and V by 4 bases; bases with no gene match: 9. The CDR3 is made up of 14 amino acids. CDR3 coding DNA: TGTGCCAGCAGTTCCCAACAAGGGGGCGGTGAAGCTTTCTTT. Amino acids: CASSSQQGGGEAFF.

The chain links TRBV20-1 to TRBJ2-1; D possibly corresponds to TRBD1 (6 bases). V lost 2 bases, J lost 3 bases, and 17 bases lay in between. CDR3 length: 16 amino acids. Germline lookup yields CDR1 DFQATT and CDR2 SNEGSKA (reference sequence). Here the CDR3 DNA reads TGCAGTGCTAGAATACTGGGGCAGGGGATCTACAATGAGCAGTTCTTC. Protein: CSARILGQGIYNEQFF.

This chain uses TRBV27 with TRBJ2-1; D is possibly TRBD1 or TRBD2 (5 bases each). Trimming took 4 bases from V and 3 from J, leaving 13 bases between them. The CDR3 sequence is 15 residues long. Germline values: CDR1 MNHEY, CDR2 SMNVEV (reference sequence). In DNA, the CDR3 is TGTGCCAGCAGTTCAGAGGGGCCGTACTACAATGAGCAGTTCTTC. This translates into CASSSEGPYYNEQFF.

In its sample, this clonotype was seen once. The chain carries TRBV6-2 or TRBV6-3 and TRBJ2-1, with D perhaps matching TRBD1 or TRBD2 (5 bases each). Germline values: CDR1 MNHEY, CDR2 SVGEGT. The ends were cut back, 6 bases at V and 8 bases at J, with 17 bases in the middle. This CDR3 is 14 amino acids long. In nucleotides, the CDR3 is TGTGCCAGCAGCCCCCCGGGGTTGGGGGATGAGCAGTTCTTC. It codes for CASSPPGLGDEQFF.

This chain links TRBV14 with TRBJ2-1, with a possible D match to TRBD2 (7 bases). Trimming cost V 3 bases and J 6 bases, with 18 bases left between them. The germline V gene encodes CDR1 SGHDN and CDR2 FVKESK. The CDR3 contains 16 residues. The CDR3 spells CASSQFGGGGVNEQFF. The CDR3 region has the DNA TGTGCCAGCAGCCAGTTTGGCGGGGGCGGTGTCAATGAGCAGTTCTTC.

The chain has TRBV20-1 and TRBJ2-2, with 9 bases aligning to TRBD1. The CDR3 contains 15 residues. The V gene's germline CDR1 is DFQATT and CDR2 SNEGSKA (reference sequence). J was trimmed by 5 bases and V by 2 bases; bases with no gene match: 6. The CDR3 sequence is CSARTYDRGTGELFF. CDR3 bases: TGCAGTGCTAGAACATACGACAGGGGGACCGGGGAGCTGTTTTTT.

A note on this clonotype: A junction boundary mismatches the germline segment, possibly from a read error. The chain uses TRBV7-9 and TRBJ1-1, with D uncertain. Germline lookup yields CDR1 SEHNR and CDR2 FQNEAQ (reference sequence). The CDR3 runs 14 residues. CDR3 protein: CASSLAAGNPEAFF. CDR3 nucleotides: TGTGCCAGCAGCTTAGCCGCCGGGAACCCTGAAGCTTTCTTT.

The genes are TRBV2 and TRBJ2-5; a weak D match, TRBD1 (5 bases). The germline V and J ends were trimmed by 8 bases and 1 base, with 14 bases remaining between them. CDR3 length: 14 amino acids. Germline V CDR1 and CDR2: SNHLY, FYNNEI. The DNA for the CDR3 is TGTGCCAGCCTTGGGGCGGTTGCCCAAGAGACCCAGTACTTC. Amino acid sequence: CASLGAVAQETQYF.

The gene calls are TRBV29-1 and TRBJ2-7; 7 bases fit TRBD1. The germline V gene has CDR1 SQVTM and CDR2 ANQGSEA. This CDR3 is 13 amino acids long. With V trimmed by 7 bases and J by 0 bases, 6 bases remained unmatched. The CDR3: CSANRQGSYEQYF. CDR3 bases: TGCAGCGCCAACAGACAGGGCTCCTACGAGCAGTACTTC.

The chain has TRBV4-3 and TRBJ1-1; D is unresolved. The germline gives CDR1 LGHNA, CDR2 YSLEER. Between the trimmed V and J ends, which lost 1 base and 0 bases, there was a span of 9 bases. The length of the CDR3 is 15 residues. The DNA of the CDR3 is TGCGCCAGCAGCCAAGTCGTCAGTTTGAACACTGAAGCTTTCTTT. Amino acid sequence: CASSQVVSLNTEAFF.

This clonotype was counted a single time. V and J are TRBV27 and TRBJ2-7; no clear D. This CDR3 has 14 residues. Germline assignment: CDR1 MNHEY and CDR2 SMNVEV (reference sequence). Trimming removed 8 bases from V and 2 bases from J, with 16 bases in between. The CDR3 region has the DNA TGTGCCAGCGGAGATAGGACCCGGACCTACGAGCAGTACTTC. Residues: CASGDRTRTYEQYF.